These T cell receptor beta chains were read from a single sample in a study of shared clonotypes between healthy human individuals. The repertoire was sequenced with immunoSEQ multiplex PCR; TCRdb's copy has only in-frame clones and lacks some. The sample holds roughly 2.5 million clones; approximately 94% are singletons and the top ten take about 0.13%. The specimen sequenced was naive CD4+ T cells sorted from blood. Receptors were obtained from a man between 18 and 29 years old in good health. The conserved cysteine and the conserved F or W are not part of the CDR3 here.

v_gene: TRBV19; CDR3aa: ASSIDRGDTQY
v_gene: TRBV18; CDR3aa: ASSPVLAGGWGNTIY
v_gene: TRBV30; CDR3aa: AWSQRGTAEAF
v_gene: TRBV6-4; CDR3aa: ASSKGLAGVLNEQF
v_gene: TRBV14; CDR3aa: ASSQGVGQY
v_gene: TRBV15; CDR3aa: ATSRDRTARGETQY
v_gene: TRBV6-1; CDR3aa: ASRGQGTTYEQY
v_gene: TRBV30; CDR3aa: ARGRGENSPLH
v_gene: TRBV5-1; CDR3aa: ASSTAPSSEQY
v_gene: TRBV19; CDR3aa: ASTGGSGSNQPQH
v_gene: TRBV7-9; CDR3aa: ASSLASGDSGTQY
v_gene: TRBV4-2; CDR3aa: ASSQEAGGQAGELF
v_gene: TRBV6-6; CDR3aa: ASSLGQDYNSPLH
v_gene: TRBV5-4; CDR3aa: ASSSTGGSPLH
v_gene: TRBV11-2; CDR3aa: ASSSNRGDTGELF
v_gene: TRBV7-3; CDR3aa: ASSFGVGGNRNTIY
v_gene: TRBV5-1; CDR3aa: ASSPGTGNTEAF
v_gene: TRBV5-4; CDR3aa: ASSLGTGSYNEQF
v_gene: TRBV5-4; CDR3aa: ASSSGTSGANVLT
v_gene: TRBV2; CDR3aa: ASRAAAGDFTDTQY
v_gene: TRBV2; CDR3aa: ASREWSTGGSGNTIY
v_gene: TRBV5-6; CDR3aa: ASSLKPADTQY
v_gene: TRBV18; CDR3aa: ASSRYRDRVVNTEAF
v_gene: TRBV7-2; CDR3aa: ASSTNGETQY
v_gene: TRBV6-1; CDR3aa: ASSVPPGYSPLH
v_gene: TRBV28; CDR3aa: ASSLLDSQETQY